These 32 T cell receptor beta chains came from one sample sequenced in a study of blood T cell repertoires in COVID-19. Assay: immunoSEQ multiplex PCR; the TCRdb copy retains only in-frame clones and omits some. The profile shows 150,000 to 190,000 clones, 76% of them singletons. The sequenced sample consisted of peripheral blood. The source of these receptors is a woman older than 75 with acute or convalescent COVID-19.

The V and J genes are TRBV3-1 (or the pseudogene TRBV3-2) and TRBJ1-2, with TRBD1 matching 8 bases. Germline-derived CDR1 and CDR2 are LGHDT and YNNKEL (reference sequence). This CDR3 is 12 amino acids long. Germline trimming cut 6 bases from V and 6 bases from J; bases unmatched to any gene: 3. The CDR3 bases are TGTGCCAGCAGATCGACAGGGGATGGCTACACCTTC. Its translation is CASRSTGDGYTF.

The chain links TRBV10-3 to TRBJ1-6, with D perhaps TRBD1 (6 bases). V shed 6 bases and J shed 0 bases, with 9 bases lying between them. This CDR3 contains 15 residues. Germline CDR1 is ENHRY and CDR2 is SYGVKD. The DNA for the CDR3 is TGTGCCATCAGCCGGACAGCCTCCTATAATTCACCCCTCCACTTT. This sequence encodes CAISRTASYNSPLHF.

The J gene is TRBJ2-3, the V gene TRBV24-1; perhaps TRBD1 as D (5 bases). CDR1 and CDR2 (germline): KGHDR, SFDVKD. Trimming removed 9 bases at V and 1 base at J, with 10 bases between. The CDR3 is made up of 13 amino acids. The CDR3 reads CATGAVGTDTQYF. CDR3 bases: TGTGCCACCGGGGCAGTCGGCACAGATACGCAGTATTTT.

The chain has TRBV15 and TRBJ2-2; 7 nucleotides match TRBD2. There are 16 residues in the CDR3. From germline, CDR1 is LNHNV and CDR2 YYDKDF (reference sequence). V trimming: 1 base; J trimming: 5 bases; junction bases outside the gene matches: 7. CDR3 coding DNA: TGTGCCACCAGCAGAGGCCGCCAGCGGGGAACCGGGGAGCTGTTTTTT. It is translated as CATSRGRQRGTGELFF.

CDR3 DNA sequence: TGTGCCAGCTCACCACGAGTAGATACGCAGTATTTT. It codes for CASSPRVDTQYF. The chain combines TRBV18 with TRBJ2-3, with D uncertain. CDR3 length: 12 residues. Trimming cost V 1 base and J 5 bases, with 4 bases left between them. Germline CDR1 and CDR2: KGHSH and LQKENI.

This sequence joins TRBV20-1 and TRBJ2-2; D call uncertain. Trimming left V 6 bases short and J 7 bases short, with 9 bases between. Per the germline V gene, CDR1 is DFQATT and CDR2 is SNEGSKA (reference sequence). There are 11 residues in the CDR3. The CDR3 coding sequence is TGCAGTGCCTCACCCGGCGGGGAGCTGTTTTTT. Translating it yields CSASPGGELFF.

V is TRBV6-5 and J is TRBJ2-7, with TRBD1 identical over 9 bases. Germline V gene data show CDR1 as MNHEY and CDR2 as SVGAGI. This CDR3 has 15 amino acids. Trimming took 5 bases from V and 2 from J; bases not matched to a gene: 7. The CDR3 nucleotides read TGTGCCAGCAGTCAGACAGGGGGAAGCACCTACGAGCAGTACTTC. This translates into CASSQTGGSTYEQYF.

The V gene is TRBV2, the J gene TRBJ1-1, with 8 bases that match TRBD1. CDR1 and CDR2 (germline): SNHLY, FYNNEI. The CDR3 runs 16 residues. The junction had 4 bases not matched to a gene; V was cut back by 1 base and J by 0 bases. Here the CDR3 reads CASSEGDRWVNTEAFF. The DNA of the CDR3 is TGTGCCAGCAGTGAAGGGGACAGGTGGGTGAACACTGAAGCTTTCTTT.

Only one count was recorded for this clone. The chain employs TRBV3-1 (or the pseudogene TRBV3-2) and TRBJ2-1, with a possible D match to TRBD2 (5 bases). The CDR3 runs to 14 residues. Looked up from germline, CDR1 is LGHDT and CDR2 is YNNKEL (reference sequence). Trimming shortened V by 6 bases and J by 4 bases, and 13 bases separated the two germline ends. This CDR3 reads CASSRLGSYNEQFF. CDR3 coding DNA: TGTGCCAGCAGTCGGCTTGGGAGTTACAATGAGCAGTTCTTC.

This clone was picked up one time. J is TRBJ1-5 and V is TRBV19; no clear D gene. The CDR3 is 13 residues long. The germline gives CDR1 LNHDA, CDR2 SQIVND (reference sequence). With 2 bases removed from V and 4 bases from J, the gap between germline ends came to 6 bases. The CDR3 loop reads CASSIQSNQPQHF. The CDR3, as DNA: TGTGCCAGTAGTATACAGTCAAATCAGCCCCAGCATTTT.

The chain joins TRBV29-1 to TRBJ1-2; TRBD1 matches 8 bases. The V gene end was trimmed by 2 bases and the J gene end by 8 bases; junction bases not matched to a gene: 22. Germline CDR1 SQVTM, CDR2 ANQGSEA. The CDR3 has 18 amino acids. Here the CDR3 DNA reads TGCAGCGTTGAACCCAATTCCTATATACCAGGGGGCGAGGAAGGCTACACCTTC. Translating it yields CSVEPNSYIPGGEEGYTF.

The chain combines TRBV3-1 (or the pseudogene TRBV3-2) with TRBJ1-2; D remains ambiguous. V lost 6 bases and J 0 bases, leaving 11 bases between the germline ends. The CDR3 totals 14 residues. Looked up from germline, CDR1 is LGHDT and CDR2 is YNNKEL (reference sequence). CDR3 DNA sequence: TGTGCCAGCAGTCAGCTAGTAGCTAACTATGGCTACACCTTC. It yields the protein CASSQLVANYGYTF.

The chain is built from TRBV18 and TRBJ1-1; D is unresolved. Trimming took 3 bases from V and 11 from J, leaving 16 bases between them. CDR1 and CDR2 from the germline V gene are KGHSH and LQKENI. The CDR3 has 13 amino acids. This CDR3 is CASSPSQDRYAFF. CDR3 DNA: TGTGCCAGCTCACCGAGTCAGGATAGATACGCTTTCTTT.

This clone appeared a few times. The chain is built from TRBV2 and TRBJ1-2; 8 bases line up with TRBD1. After removal of 8 bases from V and 6 bases from J, the junction contained 11 bases not matched to a gene. The CDR3 contains 14 residues. CDR1 is SNHLY, CDR2 FYNNEI, per germline. CDR3 region: CASLRPDRANGYTF. The CDR3 DNA is TGTGCCAGCCTTAGACCGGACAGGGCAAATGGCTACACCTTC.

CDR3 residues: CASNQGLEVTDTQYF. In DNA, the CDR3 is TGTGCCAGTAATCAGGGGCTAGAGGTTACAGATACGCAGTATTTT. The rearrangement joins TRBV7-9 to TRBJ2-3; perhaps TRBD1 as D (6 bases). Trimming pared 9 bases from V and 3 bases from J, leaving 19 bases between. The CDR3 covers 15 residues. The germline V gene encodes CDR1 SEHNR and CDR2 FQNEAQ (reference sequence).

This clone was picked up a small number of times. The rearrangement joins TRBV30 to TRBJ1-2; D is possibly TRBD1 (6 bases). The germline V gene has CDR1 GTSNPN and CDR2 SVGIG (reference sequence). The CDR3 is 14 amino acids. V dropped 0 bases and J dropped 6 bases, with 14 bases sitting between them. CDR3 nucleotide sequence: TGTGCCTGGAGTGTACGGCAGGGGTTGCATGGCTACACCTTC. Amino acids: CAWSVRQGLHGYTF.

The sample holds a few counts of this clone. The V gene is TRBV19, the J gene TRBJ2-2; TRBD2 matches at 9 bases. CDR1 LNHDA and CDR2 SQIVND come from the germline V gene (reference sequence). CDR3 size: 18 residues. J was trimmed by 1 base and V by 8 bases; bases with no gene match: 14. CDR3 sequence reads: CASREVASGNWNTGELFF. The DNA of the CDR3 is TGTGCCAGTCGCGAGGTTGCTAGCGGGAACTGGAACACCGGGGAGCTGTTTTTT.

The V and J genes are TRBV6-5 and TRBJ2-7; D possibly corresponds to TRBD2 (5 bases). The V end lost 0 bases, the J end lost 4 bases, and 13 bases lay between the germline ends. Per the germline V gene, CDR1 is MNHEY and CDR2 is SVGAGI. This CDR3 is built from 15 residues. For the CDR3, the DNA is TGTGCCAGCAGTTACTCGAACCGGGGTAATTACGAGCAGTACTTC. Its protein is CASSYSNRGNYEQYF.

The chain recombines TRBV14 with TRBJ2-3; D uncertain. CDR3 size: 15 residues. The V gene lost 0 bases and the J gene lost 4 bases, with 11 bases spanning the gap. The germline V gene encodes CDR1 SGHDN and CDR2 FVKESK. CDR3 DNA: TGTGCCAGCAGCCAAGATTTGGTTTTAGCAGATACGCAGTATTTT. It specifies CASSQDLVLADTQYF.

The chain is built from TRBV18 and TRBJ1-1; 8 bases align to TRBD1. This CDR3 has 14 residues. The V and J ends lost 4 bases and 3 bases, in that order; junction bases with no gene match: 4. Germline-derived CDR1 and CDR2 are KGHSH and LQKENI. CDR3 protein: CASSLLDRDTEAFF. CDR3 DNA: TGTGCCAGCTCACTCTTGGACAGGGACACTGAAGCTTTCTTT.

The chain links TRBV11-3 to TRBJ2-2, with a tentative D call TRBD1 (6 bases). Trimming removed 4 bases at V and 9 bases at J, with 12 bases between. This CDR3 comprises 13 residues. The germline V gene encodes CDR1 SGHNT and CDR2 YENEEA. In nucleotides, the CDR3 is TGTGCCAGCAGCTCGGGTACAGGGCGGGAGCTGTTTTTT. This translates into CASSSGTGRELFF.

The rearrangement links TRBV18 to TRBJ2-1, with 13 nucleotides matching TRBD2. Unmatched junction bases numbered 16, after V lost 3 bases and J lost 5 bases. The CDR3 contains 20 residues. The germline V gene encodes CDR1 KGHSH and CDR2 LQKENI. This chain's CDR3 is CASSPTRTSGSITLNNEQFF. The CDR3 region has the DNA TGTGCCAGCTCACCTACTCGGACTAGCGGGAGTATTACCCTAAACAATGAGCAGTTCTTC. Combining the CDR3 with reference TRBV18 and TRBJ2-1 gives the whole variable domain NAGVMQNPRHLVRRRGQEARLRCSPMKGHSHVYWYRQLPEEGLKFMVYLQKENIIDESGMPKERFSAEFPKEGPSILRIQQVVRGDSAAYFCASSPTRTSGSITLNNEQFFGPGTRLTVL.

This rearrangement joins TRBV6-5 to TRBJ2-7; unclear D gene. The germline gives CDR1 MNHEY, CDR2 SVGAGI. The CDR3 has 15 residues. With 4 bases removed from V and 0 bases from J, the gap between germline ends came to 13 bases. In DNA, the CDR3 is TGTGCCAGCAGTTTCGGCGGAATCACCTCCTACGAGCAGTACTTC. This translates into CASSFGGITSYEQYF.

This chain joins TRBV7-3 and TRBJ2-4, with 7 positions matching TRBD2. The CDR3 sequence is 13 residues long. The V gene end was trimmed by 3 bases and the J gene end by 9 bases; junction bases not matched to a gene: 5. Per the germline V gene, CDR1 is SGHTA and CDR2 is FQGTGA. The CDR3 region has the DNA TGTGCCAGCAGCTTCGCGGGGGAGGGCATTCAGTACTTC. Its protein is CASSFAGEGIQYF.

This sequence joins TRBV29-1 and TRBJ1-1; 8 bases line up with TRBD1. V shed 5 bases and J 1 base; nucleotides not matched to a gene: 3. The CDR3 has 13 residues. Germline-derived CDR1 and CDR2 are SQVTM and ANQGSEA. The CDR3 reads CSVFDRGNTEAFF. The CDR3 bases are TGCAGCGTTTTCGACAGGGGGAACACTGAAGCTTTCTTT.

Notes on this clone: The germline gene is not matched at one end of the junction; a read error may be the cause. The chain recombines TRBV6-5 with TRBJ1-5; D perhaps matches TRBD1 (6 bases). The CDR3 runs to 15 residues. The germline CDR1 and CDR2 sequences are MNHEY and SVGAGI. CDR3: CASSDSAGAGQPQHF. Here the CDR3 DNA reads TGTGCCAGCAGTGACTCGGCAGGGGCAGGACAGCCCCAGCATTTT.

The rearrangement joins TRBV7-2 to TRBJ1-2; 10 positions match TRBD1. Germline CDR1 and CDR2: SGHTA and FQGNSA. The CDR3 runs 13 residues. The ends lost 6 bases at V and 7 bases at J; junction bases unmatched: 5. CDR3 DNA: TGTGCCAGCAGAACGGGGACAGGGGTTGGCTACACCTTC. Translation: CASRTGTGVGYTF.

This clone has only one observation. The genes are TRBV7-3 and TRBJ2-1, with 7 bases aligning to TRBD1. The J segment lost 6 bases and the V segment lost 5 bases, leaving 10 bases of the junction unmatched. This CDR3 has 15 residues. Germline V gene sequence: CDR1 SGHTA, CDR2 FQGTGA. CDR3 protein: CASSLRQTGFNEQFF. The CDR3 nucleotides are TGTGCCAGCAGCCTCCGCCAGACAGGGTTCAATGAGCAGTTCTTC.

The V call is TRBV29-1, the J call TRBJ1-5; D gene uncertain. Trimming shortened V by 4 bases and J by 3 bases, and 10 bases separated the two germline ends. Germline CDR1 and CDR2: SQVTM and ANQGSEA. The CDR3 has 13 residues. In nucleotides, the CDR3 is TGCAGCGTTGGGGAGGGTTTCAATCAGCCCCAGCATTTT. It codes for CSVGEGFNQPQHF. Full variable domain (outside the CDR3, taken from reference TRBV29-1 and TRBJ1-5): SAVISQKPSRDICQRGTSLTIQCQVDSQVTMMFWYRQQPGQSLTLIATANQGSEATYESGFVIDKFPISRPNLTFSTLTVSNMSPEDSSIYLCSVGEGFNQPQHFGDGTRLSIL.

The chain carries TRBV7-3 and TRBJ2-7; D unclear. The CDR3 contains 13 residues. The ends were cut back, 4 bases at V and 5 bases at J, with 12 bases in the middle. Germline V gene data show CDR1 as SGHTA and CDR2 as FQGTGA. The CDR3 region is CASSSTNLHEQYF. The CDR3 DNA sequence: TGTGCCAGCAGCTCAACAAACTTACACGAGCAGTACTTC. Complete variable domain (other parts from reference TRBV7-3 and TRBJ2-7): GAGVSQTPSNKVTEKGKYVELRCDPISGHTALYWYRQSLGQGPEFLIYFQGTGAADDSGLPNDRFFAVRPEGSVSTLKIQRTERGDSAVYLCASSSTNLHEQYFGPGTRLTVT.

The chain couples TRBV21-1 to TRBJ1-1; TRBD1 is the table's D call and was not checked against the DNA. TRBV21-1 is tagged as a pseudogene. This CDR3 has 17 residues. The CDR3 spells CASSKVGEQGENTEAFF. The CDR3 DNA reads TGTGCCAGCAGCAAAGTGGGGGAACAGGGTGAAAACACTGAAGCTTTCTTT.

The V gene is TRBV9, the J gene TRBJ1-1, with 7 bases matching TRBD1. V gave up 3 bases and J gave up 5 bases; unmatched junction bases: 10. The CDR3 has 15 residues. Germline V CDR1 and CDR2: SGDLS, YYNGEE. The chain's CDR3 is CASSATDRAGTEAFF. As DNA, the CDR3 is TGTGCCAGCAGCGCTACAGACAGGGCGGGGACTGAAGCTTTCTTT. The full variable domain, rest sourced from reference TRBV9 and TRBJ1-1, is DSGVTQTPKHLITATGQRVTLRCSPRSGDLSVYWYQQSLDQGLQFLIQYYNGEERAKGNILERFSAQQFPDLHSELNLSSLELGDSALYFCASSATDRAGTEAFFGQGTRLTVV.